The clone carrying this TCR beta chain has just a few counts. Its antigen is as yet unknown. Only healthy Caucasians were enrolled as donors. Carrying unique molecular identifiers, the cDNA also gained a universal primer site through template switching. TCRdb re-analysed the 5' RACE reads in MiXCR, keeping a single row per CDR3 protein. The sample lists 410,000 or so distinct CDR3 sequences, around 18% seen once, with around 12% in the top ten. These data belong to a study of identical twins. The CDR3 runs to 17 residues. Germline CDR1 reads MNHNS; CDR2 reads SASEGT. V trimming: 11 bases; J trimming: 0 bases; junction bases outside the gene matches: 16. Study-wide results and caveats: Cord blood's abundant beta clonotypes had fewer insertions, unlike memory repertoires. Compared with models, monozygotic twins showed more out-of-frame TCR alpha sharing.

The sequence was collected from a man aged 50-60 years in good health. Sequencing was performed on naive T cells sorted from blood. This rearrangement joins TRBV6-1 to TRBJ2-1; TRBD1 matches at 7 bases. The CDR3 DNA follows: TGTGCCGCAAATCCCGGGACAGTCGATAGCTCCTACAATGAGCAGTTCTTC. Translating gives CAANPGTVDSSYNEQFF.